The 27 T cell receptor beta chains below come from one sample, sequenced in a study of radiotherapy plus CTLA-4 blockade in lung cancer. Repertoires were generated with immunoSEQ multiplex PCR, while TCRdb's copy carries only in-frame clones and drops some. Of approximately 80,000 clones detected, roughly four fifths appear once; the ten largest clones hold 8% to 10%. The sample was peripheral blood, taken from a patient treated with radiotherapy plus ipilimumab. The receptors stem from a human donor with non-small cell lung cancer whose response to radiotherapy plus ipilimumab could not be evaluated.

The chain recombines TRBV10-1 with TRBJ2-2; D gene ambiguous. This CDR3 contains 14 residues. With 5 bases removed from V and 1 base from J, the gap between germline ends came to 8 bases. Germline CDR1 and CDR2: WNHNN and SYGVQD (reference sequence). CDR3 in DNA: TGCGCCAGCAGTCCTACAGAGAACACCGGGGAGCTGTTTTTT. Its protein product is CASSPTENTGELFF.

In this sample, this clone turned up a few times. The DNA for the CDR3 is TGTGCCAGCTCACCGGTTGGGCAGCAATATGGCTACACCTTC. Translating gives CASSPVGQQYGYTF. The chain links TRBV18 to TRBJ1-2; D gene uncertain. Trimming removed 3 bases at V and 5 bases at J, with 13 bases between. The CDR3 is 14 residues long. Germline CDR1 and CDR2: KGHSH and LQKENI.

This CDR3 is CSVERGALKDTQYF. CDR3 nucleotide sequence: TGCAGCGTTGAACGAGGAGCGCTTAAAGATACGCAGTATTTT. V usage is TRBV29-1 and J usage is TRBJ2-3; D call uncertain. The CDR3 has 14 amino acids. Trimming removed 2 bases from V and 5 bases from J, with 14 bases in between. The germline gives CDR1 SQVTM, CDR2 ANQGSEA.

This chain links TRBV11-2 with TRBJ1-1; 8 nucleotides line up with TRBD1. There are 16 residues in the CDR3. V trimming: 2 bases; J trimming: 1 base; junction bases outside the gene matches: 6. CDR1 is SGHAT, CDR2 FQNNGV, per germline. This CDR3 reads CASSLHPGTGNTEAFF. The CDR3, as DNA: TGTGCCAGCAGCTTACACCCCGGGACAGGGAACACTGAAGCTTTCTTT.

This sequence joins TRBV18 and TRBJ1-3; no firm D call. V was pared by 2 bases and J by 0 bases, with 8 bases between. Per the germline V gene, CDR1 is KGHSH and CDR2 is LQKENI. The CDR3 sequence is 15 residues long. This chain's CDR3 is CASSPAQSSGNTIYF. The CDR3 DNA follows: TGTGCCAGCTCACCAGCACAGAGCTCTGGAAACACCATATATTTT.

The genes are TRBV6-1 and TRBJ2-7; D not certain. Germline lookup yields CDR1 MNHNS and CDR2 SASEGT. Trimming left V 2 bases short and J 0 bases short, with 8 bases between. The CDR3 totals 14 residues. The CDR3 sequence: CASSENRLSYEQYF. The CDR3 DNA sequence: TGTGCCAGCAGTGAAAATAGACTCTCCTACGAGCAGTACTTC.

This clone was recorded only once. This chain connects TRBV11-2 to TRBJ2-7, with TRBD1 matching 7 bases. Unmatched junction bases numbered 12, after V lost 4 bases and J lost 6 bases. Germline V gene lookup returns CDR1 SGHAT and CDR2 FQNNGV. CDR3 length: 15 amino acids. CDR3 in DNA: TGTGCCAGCAGCTCTCTACAGGGGCGAGGGGGCGAGCAGTACTTC. Translated, it gives CASSSLQGRGGEQYF.

The V call is TRBV9, the J call TRBJ2-5; TRBD1 matches 11 bases. The end of the DNA fits TRBJ2-7 better, so the J call may be wrong. CDR1 and CDR2 from the germline V gene are SGDLS and YYNGEE. The CDR3 runs 16 residues. The CDR3 DNA sequence: TGTGCCAGCAGCCAAGATGCCGGGACAGGGGGTAACGAGCAGTACTTC. Encoded protein: CASSQDAGTGGNEQYF.

The chain is built from TRBV14 and TRBJ2-2; 9 bases match TRBD1. Losses at the gene ends were 4 bases for V and 5 bases for J; bases not matched to a gene: 5. In germline, CDR1 is SGHDN, CDR2 FVKESK. The CDR3 is made up of 15 amino acids. CDR3 in DNA: TGTGCCAGCAGCCGGGACAGGGTCTTGACCGGGGAGCTGTTTTTT. It encodes CASSRDRVLTGELFF.

The chain employs TRBV5-1 and TRBJ2-7; 8 bases are shared with TRBD2. The CDR3 has 16 residues. From germline, CDR1 is SGHRS and CDR2 YFSETQ. The V gene end was trimmed by 5 bases and the J gene end by 1 base; junction bases not matched to a gene: 11. The CDR3 sequence: CASRVRFAGGSYEQYF. DNA for the CDR3: TGCGCCAGCAGGGTGAGGTTCGCGGGGGGTTCCTACGAGCAGTACTTC.

V usage is TRBV6-6 and J usage is TRBJ2-5, with TRBD2 matching over 12 bases. The J segment lost 3 bases and the V segment lost 0 bases, leaving 2 bases of the junction unmatched. Germline lookup yields CDR1 MNHNY and CDR2 SVGAGI (reference sequence). The CDR3 spans 16 residues. This CDR3 reads CASSYSRTSGEETQYF. The CDR3 nucleotides read TGTGCCAGCAGTTACTCCCGGACTAGCGGGGAAGAGACCCAGTACTTC.

The chain uses TRBV28 and TRBJ2-7; 9 bases fit TRBD1. The germline V gene encodes CDR1 MDHEN and CDR2 SYDVKM. The length of the CDR3 is 18 residues. With V trimmed by 5 bases and J by 4 bases, 18 bases remained unmatched. As DNA, the CDR3 is TGTGCCAGCAGTCGACCACGGGACAGGGCCCCGCGTCAATACGAGCAGTACTTC. Amino acids: CASSRPRDRAPRQYEQYF.

This rearrangement joins TRBV6-5 to TRBJ1-5; D not certain. The CDR3 loop spans 13 amino acids. The germline V gene encodes CDR1 MNHEY and CDR2 SVGAGI. Trimming took off 5 bases at V and 3 bases at J, with 8 bases between the two ends. The CDR3 DNA follows: TGTGCCAGCAGTCGGGTCTTCAATCAGCCCCAGCATTTT. It specifies CASSRVFNQPQHF.

The chain carries TRBV5-6 and TRBJ2-7; 9 bases fit TRBD2. J gave up 2 bases and V 0 bases, and 3 bases lay outside the gene matches. This CDR3 has 15 amino acids. The germline V gene encodes CDR1 SGHDT and CDR2 YYEEEE. As DNA, the CDR3 is TGTGCCAGCAGCTTGGGACTAGCGGAGGCCTACGAGCAGTACTTC. Translating it yields CASSLGLAEAYEQYF.

The CDR3 sequence is CASRLLGVGINEQFF. For the CDR3, the DNA is TGTGCCAGCAGGTTGTTAGGGGTTGGGATCAATGAGCAGTTCTTC. J is TRBJ2-1 and V is TRBV6-1; D is perhaps TRBD1 (5 bases). The V gene lost 6 bases and the J gene lost 6 bases, with 18 bases spanning the gap. The CDR3 has 15 amino acids. Looked up from germline, CDR1 is MNHNS and CDR2 is SASEGT.

The chain couples TRBV10-3 to TRBJ2-2; 7 positions match TRBD2. Germline V lookup: CDR1 ENHRY, CDR2 SYGVKD. The V gene end was trimmed by 0 bases and the J gene end by 5 bases; junction bases not matched to a gene: 9. The CDR3 runs to 17 residues. CDR3 protein: CAISESFPGRGTGELFF. In DNA form, the CDR3 reads TGTGCCATCAGTGAGTCGTTCCCGGGGAGGGGAACCGGGGAGCTGTTTTTT.

This chain uses TRBV9 with TRBJ2-3; 11 nucleotides align to TRBD2. Germline V CDR1 and CDR2: SGDLS, YYNGEE. J was trimmed by 1 base and V by 3 bases; bases with no gene match: 1. The CDR3 is 15 residues long. CDR3: CASSGSGGGTDTQYF. The CDR3 DNA sequence: TGTGCCAGCAGCGGTAGCGGGGGGGGCACAGATACGCAGTATTTT. Full variable domain (missing parts from reference TRBV9 and TRBJ2-3): DSGVTQTPKHLITATGQRVTLRCSPRSGDLSVYWYQQSLDQGLQFLIQYYNGEERAKGNILERFSAQQFPDLHSELNLSSLELGDSALYFCASSGSGGGTDTQYFGPGTRLTVL.

The J gene is TRBJ1-2, the V gene TRBV6-5; D is unclear. Trimming stripped 2 bases from V and 2 bases from J, with 9 bases between. Germline CDR1 is MNHEY and CDR2 is SVGAGI. The CDR3 consists of 14 residues. As DNA, the CDR3 is TGTGCCAGCAGTTACAACCTCCGGAACTATGGCTACACCTTC. Its translation is CASSYNLRNYGYTF.

The chain is built from TRBV19 and TRBJ2-4; tentatively, D is TRBD1 (8 bases). The CDR3 length is 15 residues. Between the trimmed V and J ends, which lost 11 bases and 7 bases, there was a span of 24 bases. Germline CDR1 reads LNHDA; CDR2 reads SQIVND (reference sequence). CDR3: CASLPTGGGVNIQYF. The CDR3 DNA is TGTGCCTCCTTGCCTACAGGGGGGGGAGTGAACATTCAGTACTTC.

The chain employs TRBV27 and TRBJ2-3, with TRBD2 matching 14 bases. From germline, CDR1 is MNHEY and CDR2 SMNVEV (reference sequence). V gave up 0 bases and J gave up 1 base; unmatched junction bases: 3. This CDR3 contains 18 residues. The CDR3 here is CASSLSTSGRAGTDTQYF. CDR3 sequence (DNA): TGTGCCAGCAGTTTATCGACTAGCGGGAGGGCCGGCACAGATACGCAGTATTTT.

This chain uses TRBV6-6 with TRBJ2-5; D ambiguous. V lost 4 bases and J 3 bases, leaving 3 bases between the germline ends. The CDR3 has 11 amino acids. CDR1 and CDR2 from the germline V gene are MNHNY and SVGAGI (reference sequence). CDR3 nucleotides: TGTGCCAGCAGTTCCAAAGAGACCCAGTACTTC. Protein product: CASSSKETQYF.

This chain uses TRBV2 with TRBJ2-7; the D gene is possibly TRBD2 (5 bases). The CDR3 has 15 amino acids. Trimming removed 7 bases at V and 0 bases at J, with 16 bases between. From germline, CDR1 is SNHLY and CDR2 FYNNEI. DNA for the CDR3: TGTGCCAGCACTCTCGGCGGGTCATACTCCTACGAGCAGTACTTC. Translation gives CASTLGGSYSYEQYF.

As for this clone: Germline is not matched at one junction end, which may reflect a read error. The gene calls are TRBV6-5 and TRBJ1-6; weak D call: TRBD1 (5 bases). Germline CDR1 and CDR2: MNHEY and SVGAGI. CDR3 length: 13 amino acids. The CDR3 protein is CASGRSKNSPLRF. CDR3 bases: TGTGCTTCAGGGCGGAGCAAAAATTCCCCCCTCCGCTTT.

This clone was counted a few times. The chain has TRBV28 and TRBJ1-4; D is perhaps TRBD1 (5 bases). The germline V and J ends were trimmed by 1 base and 8 bases, with 20 bases remaining between them. The CDR3 has 17 residues. CDR1 MDHEN and CDR2 SYDVKM come from the germline V gene. CDR3 sequence reads: CASSLYTPGGVGEKLFF. CDR3 bases: TGTGCCAGCAGTTTATACACTCCGGGGGGGGTCGGCGAAAAACTGTTTTTT.

The chain carries TRBV6-5 and TRBJ2-7; D possibly corresponds to TRBD1 (6 bases). CDR1 and CDR2 from the germline V gene are MNHEY and SVGAGI. This CDR3 spans 15 amino acids. Trimming removed 5 bases from V and 4 bases from J, with 18 bases in between. CDR3 DNA: TGTGCCAGCAGTGCAACAGGGTTTAATGGGTACGAGCAGTACTTC. Its translation: CASSATGFNGYEQYF.

The rearrangement uses TRBV7-9 and TRBJ2-7, with D perhaps matching TRBD1 (7 bases). The CDR3 contains 13 residues. From germline, CDR1 is SEHNR and CDR2 FQNEAQ (reference sequence). V gave up 5 bases and J gave up 5 bases, with 13 bases separating them. The CDR3 reads CASSPPGGNEQYF. The CDR3 nucleotides are TGTGCCAGCAGCCCGCCAGGGGGGAACGAGCAGTACTTC. The full variable domain, with the rest looked up from reference TRBV7-9 and TRBJ2-7, is DTGVSQNPRHKITKRGQNVTFRCDPISEHNRLYWYRQTLGQGPEFLTYFQNEAQLEKSRLLSDRFSAERPKGSFSTLEIQRTEQGDSAMYLCASSPPGGNEQYFGPGTRLTVT.

The J gene is TRBJ1-2, the V gene TRBV4-2; D unclear. Trimming removed 0 bases from V and 3 bases from J, with 17 bases in between. The germline V gene has CDR1 LGHNA and CDR2 YNFKEQ. This CDR3 is built from 17 residues. CDR3 sequence reads: CASSQEAIGLVDYGYTF. The CDR3 DNA follows: TGTGCCAGCAGCCAAGAAGCCATTGGTCTCGTCGACTATGGCTACACCTTC.